This TCR beta chain was recovered during a study of human T cells and chemical hapten exposure. Whole-study results and caveats: No alteration of TCRs above 1 in 1000 frequency was seen with DPC sensitization.

This CDR3 region has 15 residues. Germline-derived CDR1 and CDR2 are DFQATT and SNEGSKA (reference sequence). Trimming removed 8 bases at V and 3 bases at J, with 19 bases between. The sample holds many counts of this clonotype. Its antigen is currently unknown. As processed by the authors: The number of TCRs in each sample had a median of around 96,000 and spanned roughly 20,000 to 750,000. Via MiXCR, TCRdb re-called the 5' RACE reads, giving one row per CDR3 protein. These V and J calls rely on TCRdb rather than the paper's analysis. The table records about 140,000 distinct CDR3 sequences, around 4.4% of them present only once. The authors' total RNA extraction used unfractionated whole blood.

V usage is TRBV20-1 and J usage is TRBJ1-4, with D perhaps TRBD1 (6 bases). This sequence was found in a female donor in good health. This CDR3 reads CSTQRGAGANEKLFF. Written as DNA, the CDR3 is TGCAGTACCCAGAGAGGGGCAGGGGCTAATGAAAAACTGTTTTTT.